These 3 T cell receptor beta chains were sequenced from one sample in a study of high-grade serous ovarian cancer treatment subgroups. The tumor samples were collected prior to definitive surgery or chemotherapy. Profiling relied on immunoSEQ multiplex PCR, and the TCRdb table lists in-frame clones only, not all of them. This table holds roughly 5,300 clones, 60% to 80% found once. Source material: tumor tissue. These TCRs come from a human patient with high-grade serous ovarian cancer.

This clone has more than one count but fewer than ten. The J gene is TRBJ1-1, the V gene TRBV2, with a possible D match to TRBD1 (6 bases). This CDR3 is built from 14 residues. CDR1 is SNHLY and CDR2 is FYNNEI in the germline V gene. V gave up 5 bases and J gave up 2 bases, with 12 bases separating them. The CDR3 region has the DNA TGTGCCAGCAGTATGGGACAACTAAACACTGAAGCTTTCTTT. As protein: CASSMGQLNTEAFF.

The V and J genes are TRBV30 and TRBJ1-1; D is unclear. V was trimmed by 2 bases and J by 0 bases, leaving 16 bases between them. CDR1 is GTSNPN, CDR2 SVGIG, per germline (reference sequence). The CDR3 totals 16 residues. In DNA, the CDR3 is TGTGCCTGGAGTTACCTTAGATTGGTGATGAACACTGAAGCTTTCTTT. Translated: CAWSYLRLVMNTEAFF. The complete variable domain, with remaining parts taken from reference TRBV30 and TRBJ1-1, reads SQTIHQWPATLVQPVGSPLSLECTVEGTSNPNLYWYRQAAGRGLQLLFYSVGIGQISSEVPQNLSASRPQDRQFILSSKKLLLSDSGFYLCAWSYLRLVMNTEAFFGQGTRLTVV.

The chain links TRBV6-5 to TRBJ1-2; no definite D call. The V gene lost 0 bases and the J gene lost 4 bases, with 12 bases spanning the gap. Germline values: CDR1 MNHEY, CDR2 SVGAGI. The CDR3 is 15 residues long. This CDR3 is CASSYSSPGGYGYTF. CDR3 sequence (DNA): TGTGCCAGCAGTTACTCGTCCCCCGGTGGCTATGGCTACACCTTC.